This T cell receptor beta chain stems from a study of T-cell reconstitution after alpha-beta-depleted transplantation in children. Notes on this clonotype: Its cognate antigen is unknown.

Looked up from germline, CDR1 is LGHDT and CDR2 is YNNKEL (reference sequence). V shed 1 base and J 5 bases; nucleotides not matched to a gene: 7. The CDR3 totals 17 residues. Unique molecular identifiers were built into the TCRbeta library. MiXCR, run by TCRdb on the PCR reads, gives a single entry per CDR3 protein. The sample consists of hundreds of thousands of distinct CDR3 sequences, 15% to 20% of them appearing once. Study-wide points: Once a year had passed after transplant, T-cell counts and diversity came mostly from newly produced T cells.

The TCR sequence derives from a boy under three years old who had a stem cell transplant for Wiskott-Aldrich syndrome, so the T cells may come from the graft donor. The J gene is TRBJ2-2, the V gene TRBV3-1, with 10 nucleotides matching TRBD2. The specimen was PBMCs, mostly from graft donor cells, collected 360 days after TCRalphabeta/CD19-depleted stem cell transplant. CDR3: CASSQGRLAGATGELFF. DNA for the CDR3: TGTGCCAGCAGCCAAGGTCGGCTAGCGGGAGCAACCGGGGAGCTGTTTTTT. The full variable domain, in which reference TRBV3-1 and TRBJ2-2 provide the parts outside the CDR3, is DTAVSQTPKYLVTQMGNDKSIKCEQNLGHDTMYWYKQDSKKFLKIMFSYNNKELIINETVPNRFSPKSPDKAHLNLHINSLELGDSAVYFCASSQGRLAGATGELFFGEGSRLTVL.